The clone carrying this T cell receptor (beta chain) came up many times. Its antigen is not known. This sample is part of a study of T cell repertoires in cytomegalovirus infection. Overall study: Public TCR beta signatures provided an indication of both CMV infection and a matching HLA type.

Each CDR3 protein gets one entry after TCRdb re-called the reads with MiXCR. The profile shows approximately 500,000 distinct CDR3 sequences, approximately 10% of them singletons. Overall study findings and caveats: The study found HLA-C-restricted CMV-specific TCR beta clonotypes dominating the ex vivo response. Based on cumulative public TCR beta family frequency, carriers of CMV plus the relevant HLA were identified.

The CDR3 runs 15 residues. Germline assignment: CDR1 MDHEN and CDR2 SYDVKM. The V end lost 3 bases, the J end lost 3 bases, and 14 bases lay between the germline ends. The sample comprised PBMCs. V gene TRBV28 combines with J gene TRBJ1-2, with a tentative D call TRBD1 (6 bases). The TCR sequence derives from a human donor in good health (CMV status not recorded). Some clones in this sample may be carry-over from other donors' samples. This CDR3 is CASSLGGGVDYGYTF. CDR3 coding DNA: TGTGCCAGCAGTTTGGGGGGCGGGGTAGACTATGGCTACACCTTC.